Following are 30 T cell receptor beta chains from one sample sequenced in a study of response to subunit inactivated influenza vaccine. TCRdb processed the RT-PCR reads anew with MiXCR; each CDR3 protein has one entry. The data contain about 540,000 distinct CDR3 sequences, under 30% of them singletons. This sample was also put to use in a study of T cells expressing NK-cell markers. As reported in that work: Making the TCR beta cDNA relied on 5'RACE template switching with UMIs.

The sample consisted of CD4+ T cells sorted from PBMCs, taken 11 to 12 days after vaccination. All receptors come from a man aged 50 to 60 who received an inactivated influenza vaccine.

Concerning this clonotype itself: This may stem from a read error, because a much larger clone lies one nucleotide away. The V and J genes are TRBV7-9 and TRBJ2-7; 9 bases map to TRBD1. V gave up 5 bases and J gave up 0 bases; unmatched junction bases: 2. Germline values: CDR1 SEHNR, CDR2 FQNEAQ (reference sequence). The CDR3 has 14 residues. As DNA, the CDR3 is TGTGCCAGCAGCGCGACAGGGGGCTCCTACGAGCAGTACTTC. As protein: CASSATGGSYEQYF.

The chain employs TRBV29-1 and TRBJ2-5; TRBD2 matches 15 bases. The CDR3 runs 18 residues. Germline CDR1 reads SQVTM; CDR2 reads ANQGSEA. V lost 4 bases to trimming and J lost 2 bases; unmatched junction nucleotides: 11. For the CDR3, the DNA is TGCAGCGTTGGTCGGTGGGGGACTAGCGGGAGGAGGCAAGAGACCCAGTACTTC. Translated, it gives CSVGRWGTSGRRQETQYF.

The chain uses TRBV20-1 and TRBJ2-7; 9 nucleotides match TRBD2. The V gene end was trimmed by 5 bases and the J gene end by 3 bases; junction bases not matched to a gene: 11. This CDR3 is built from 15 residues. Germline CDR1 reads DFQATT; CDR2 reads SNEGSKA (reference sequence). In nucleotides, the CDR3 is TGCAGTGCTCAGGATACGGCTAGCGGGGTCTACGAGCAGTACTTC. Translated: CSAQDTASGVYEQYF.

This clonotype was detected only once. This sequence joins TRBV2 and TRBJ1-2, with unresolved D. There are 11 residues in the CDR3. V was trimmed by 4 bases and J by 3 bases, leaving 3 bases between them. CDR1 and CDR2 from the germline V gene are SNHLY and FYNNEI. The CDR3 spells CASSVYYGYTF. For the CDR3, the DNA is TGTGCCAGCAGTGTTTACTATGGCTACACCTTC.

This clonotype appeared a few times. The chain links TRBV7-2 to TRBJ1-6; D is unresolved. V was clipped by 1 base and J by 10 bases, with 8 bases between them. From germline, CDR1 is SGHTA and CDR2 FQGNSA. This CDR3 region has 13 residues. CDR3 residues: CASSLVGWSPLHF. CDR3 DNA: TGTGCCAGCAGCTTAGTAGGGTGGTCACCCCTCCACTTT.

This clonotype was detected many times. The chain links TRBV20-1 to TRBJ1-5, with a tentative D call TRBD1 (5 bases). The length of the CDR3 is 15 residues. Germline V gives CDR1 DFQATT, CDR2 SNEGSKA (reference sequence). V gave up 3 bases and J gave up 7 bases, with 19 bases separating them. The CDR3 region is CSARVGAALRQPQHF. The CDR3 DNA reads as TGCAGTGCTAGGGTAGGGGCAGCCCTAAGGCAGCCCCAGCATTTT.

This clonotype was observed a handful of times. The rearrangement links TRBV24-1 to TRBJ2-5; 7 bases match TRBD1. CDR3 length: 16 residues. Germline lookup yields CDR1 KGHDR and CDR2 SFDVKD. V was clipped by 3 bases and J by 5 bases; unmatched bases: 11. CDR3 sequence (DNA): TGTGCCACCAGTGATAGGGGGACAGAAAAAGGGGAGACCCAGTACTTC. It translates to CATSDRGTEKGETQYF.

This clonotype has more than one count but fewer than ten. This chain joins TRBV5-6 and TRBJ2-3; the D gene is possibly TRBD2 (6 bases). V lost 4 bases to trimming and J lost 5 bases, with 20 bases between them. This CDR3 is 16 amino acids long. From germline, CDR1 is SGHDT and CDR2 YYEEEE. CDR3 sequence (DNA): TGTGCCAGCAGCCCGCATTCTGGCGGGGCAATAGATACGCAGTATTTT. As protein: CASSPHSGGAIDTQYF.

This clonotype was recorded once. The J gene is TRBJ2-1, the V gene TRBV4-3, with unresolved D. The CDR3 is 13 amino acids. Germline loops: CDR1 LGHNA, CDR2 YSLEER. The V end was cut by 0 bases, the J end by 11 bases, with 11 bases between. In DNA, the CDR3 is TGCGCCAGCAGCCAAGATTTGCGGCACCAGCAGTTCTTC. Translation: CASSQDLRHQQFF.

The chain links TRBV7-2 to TRBJ1-5; D remains ambiguous. In germline, CDR1 is SGHTA, CDR2 FQGNSA. This CDR3 contains 15 residues. The V end lost 2 bases, the J end lost 0 bases, and 8 bases lay between the germline ends. The CDR3, as DNA: TGTGCCAGCAGCTTAAGCTGGGTTAGCAATCAGCCCCAGCATTTT. It translates to CASSLSWVSNQPQHF. Complete variable domain (other parts from reference TRBV7-2 and TRBJ1-5): GAGVSQSPSNKVTEKGKDVELRCDPISGHTALYWYRQSLGQGLEFLIYFQGNSAPDKSGLPSDRFSAERTGGSVSTLTIQRTQQEDSAVYLCASSLSWVSNQPQHFGDGTRLSIL.

Comment on this clonotype: This sequence may be a read error, since a much larger clone differs from it by one base. The CDR3 nucleotides are TGTGCCAGCACCCCTAGCGGGAGGACTCACAATGAGCAGTTCTTC. Protein sequence: CASTPSGRTHNEQFF. The rearrangement uses TRBV12-3 or TRBV12-4 and TRBJ2-1, with 11 nucleotides matching TRBD2. The J segment lost 5 bases and the V segment lost 7 bases, leaving 7 bases of the junction unmatched. CDR3 length: 15 residues.

This rearrangement joins TRBV20-1 to TRBJ1-1; unclear D gene. Germline loops: CDR1 DFQATT, CDR2 SNEGSKA (reference sequence). The CDR3 consists of 13 residues. The V end lost 3 bases, the J end lost 4 bases, and 12 bases lay between the germline ends. The CDR3 loop is CSASRGRGTEAFF. CDR3 nucleotide sequence: TGCAGTGCTAGTCGGGGAAGAGGCACTGAAGCTTTCTTT.

The V call is TRBV9, the J call TRBJ1-4; 9 bases align to TRBD1. V gave up 0 bases and J gave up 7 bases; unmatched junction bases: 4. Germline V lookup: CDR1 SGDLS, CDR2 YYNGEE. The CDR3 contains 15 residues. The CDR3 loop is CASSVDRDRVEKLFF. As DNA, the CDR3 is TGTGCCAGCAGCGTAGATCGGGACAGGGTTGAAAAACTGTTTTTT.

The chain combines TRBV11-2 with TRBJ1-4; D not certain. The CDR3 runs 14 residues. Germline V CDR1 and CDR2: SGHAT, FQNNGV. Trimming took off 3 bases at V and 7 bases at J, with 12 bases between the two ends. The CDR3 loop is CASSFFGRGEKLFF. The CDR3 coding sequence is TGTGCCAGCAGCTTCTTTGGGCGTGGTGAAAAACTGTTTTTT.

The gene calls are TRBV7-9 and TRBJ2-1; TRBD1 might be the D (6 bases). Per the germline V gene, CDR1 is SEHNR and CDR2 is FQNEAQ (reference sequence). The V gene lost 1 base and the J gene lost 9 bases, with 13 bases spanning the gap. This CDR3 comprises 14 residues. CDR3 amino acids: CASSLDQGQPEQFF. In nucleotides, the CDR3 is TGTGCCAGCAGCTTAGATCAGGGACAACCTGAGCAGTTCTTC.

The table lists this clonotype with a few counts. The chain carries TRBV7-9 and TRBJ1-2; no clear D gene. The CDR3 contains 15 residues. Deletions cut 4 bases from V and 4 bases from J, with 16 bases between. Germline assignment: CDR1 SEHNR and CDR2 FQNEAQ (reference sequence). The DNA for the CDR3 is TGTGCCAGCAGCTCCTCGCGGACGGCGGGCTATGGCTACACCTTC. The encoded protein is CASSSSRTAGYGYTF.

V and J are TRBV4-1 and TRBJ2-5, with 7 nucleotides matching TRBD1. V lost 1 base, J lost 5 bases, and 4 bases stayed unmatched. The CDR3 consists of 14 residues. Germline CDR1 and CDR2: MGHRA and YSYEKL. The CDR3 DNA sequence: TGCGCCAGCAGCCAAGCGACAGGGCGGGAGACCCAGTACTTC. Amino acid sequence: CASSQATGRETQYF.

This clonotype turned up a few times. CDR3 nucleotides: TGCAGTGCTAGAAAACAGGGGGCCTTAAACACCATATATTTT. Its protein product is CSARKQGALNTIYF. The rearrangement links TRBV20-1 to TRBJ1-3, with TRBD1 matching 9 bases. Germline CDR1 DFQATT, CDR2 SNEGSKA (reference sequence). This CDR3 contains 14 residues. After removal of 2 bases from V and 6 bases from J, the junction contained 5 bases not matched to a gene.

V usage is TRBV30 and J usage is TRBJ2-7, with D tentatively TRBD2 (7 bases). Germline V gene data show CDR1 as GTSNPN and CDR2 as SVGIG (reference sequence). The V and J ends lost 3 bases and 7 bases respectively, with 22 bases between them. This CDR3 has 15 residues. This chain's CDR3 is CAWSLSRGGVMEQYF. The CDR3 nucleotides are TGTGCCTGGAGCCTATCAAGGGGGGGAGTAATGGAGCAGTACTTC. The whole variable domain, remainder taken from reference TRBV30 and TRBJ2-7, is SQTIHQWPATLVQPVGSPLSLECTVEGTSNPNLYWYRQAAGRGLQLLFYSVGIGQISSEVPQNLSASRPQDRQFILSSKKLLLSDSGFYLCAWSLSRGGVMEQYFGPGTRLTVT.

A single count supports this clonotype. The V call is TRBV28, the J call TRBJ1-6; 9 nucleotides match TRBD1. Germline CDR1 MDHEN, CDR2 SYDVKM. J gave up 11 bases and V 3 bases, and 14 bases lay outside the gene matches. The CDR3 contains 17 residues. CDR3 coding DNA: TGTGCCAGCAGTTTCGGACAGGGGAGAAAGATACGGACACCCCTCCACTTT. This codes for CASSFGQGRKIRTPLHF.

The V and J genes are TRBV24-1 and TRBJ2-1; D perhaps matches TRBD2 (6 bases). V was trimmed by 2 bases and J by 2 bases, leaving 12 bases between them. The CDR3 length is 16 residues. The germline V gene has CDR1 KGHDR and CDR2 SFDVKD. CDR3 DNA sequence: TGTGCCACCAGTGATTCGGACGGGAGCACCTACAATGAGCAGTTCTTC. It encodes CATSDSDGSTYNEQFF.

This clonotype was counted between two and nine times. The V and J genes are TRBV24-1 and TRBJ2-3; 8 bases fit TRBD1. With 4 bases clipped from V and 2 bases from J, the junction kept 10 bases outside the gene matches. Germline V CDR1 and CDR2: KGHDR, SFDVKD. The CDR3 totals 17 residues. CDR3 sequence: CATSDANRDRITDTQYF. The CDR3 DNA follows: TGTGCCACCAGTGACGCTAACCGGGACAGGATCACAGATACGCAGTATTTT.

The chain joins TRBV24-1 to TRBJ2-3, with D hard to call. Trimming shortened V by 0 bases and J by 2 bases, and 5 bases separated the two germline ends. From germline, CDR1 is KGHDR and CDR2 SFDVKD. This CDR3 has 14 residues. CDR3 DNA sequence: TGTGCCACCAGTGATTTGGGGCTCACAGATACGCAGTATTTT. Amino acids: CATSDLGLTDTQYF.

The chain employs TRBV4-3 and TRBJ1-2, with D perhaps TRBD1 (5 bases). CDR1 LGHNA and CDR2 YSLEER come from the germline V gene. Trimming removed 2 bases at V and 8 bases at J, with 18 bases between. The CDR3 extends over 15 amino acids. CDR3 in amino acids: CASSQRMGPAGGYTF. CDR3 bases: TGCGCCAGCAGCCAAAGGATGGGACCGGCTGGAGGCTACACCTTC.

This clonotype was observed a handful of times. This chain joins TRBV7-9 and TRBJ2-1, with TRBD2 matching 10 bases. Germline loops: CDR1 SEHNR, CDR2 FQNEAQ (reference sequence). The CDR3 covers 15 residues. V shed 2 bases, J shed 8 bases, and the junction held 6 bases outside the gene matches. The CDR3 is CASSLPSGRADEQFF. The CDR3 region has the DNA TGTGCCAGCAGCTTACCCAGCGGGAGGGCCGATGAGCAGTTCTTC.

This clonotype was counted ten times or more. The chain links TRBV12-3 or TRBV12-4 to TRBJ2-3; D is tentatively TRBD1 or TRBD2 (6 bases each). The ends were cut back, 6 bases at V and 2 bases at J, with 21 bases in the middle. CDR3 length: 17 amino acids. CDR3 region: CASSHRAIAGFTDTQYF. For the CDR3, the DNA is TGTGCCAGCAGCCACAGGGCTATCGCGGGATTCACAGATACGCAGTATTTT.

This clonotype appeared a few times. The chain carries TRBV6-2 or TRBV6-3 and TRBJ2-5; 7 bases line up with TRBD1. The V and J ends lost 7 bases and 3 bases, in that order; junction bases with no gene match: 11. The germline CDR1 and CDR2 sequences are MNHEY and SVGEGT. This CDR3 contains 15 residues. The CDR3, as DNA: TGTGCCAGCACCCCCGTGGACAGGCTTAAAGAGACCCAGTACTTC. Its translation is CASTPVDRLKETQYF.

The chain uses TRBV7-9 and TRBJ1-4; 9 bases fit TRBD1. Losses at the gene ends were 5 bases for V and 7 bases for J; bases not matched to a gene: 8. The CDR3 is 15 residues long. Germline values: CDR1 SEHNR, CDR2 FQNEAQ (reference sequence). CDR3 sequence: CASSNLQGAVEKLFF. DNA for the CDR3: TGTGCCAGCAGCAACCTACAGGGGGCGGTTGAAAAACTGTTTTTT.

This clonotype was observed a few times. The junction differs from germline at one of its ends, possibly a read error. The chain is built from TRBV12-3 or TRBV12-4 and TRBJ1-1; D is undetermined. The CDR3 has 14 residues. The CDR3: CASRPVQRNPEAFF. The CDR3 DNA reads as TGTGCCAGCAGGCCAGTTCAGAGGAACCCTGAAGCTTTCTTT.

The chain joins TRBV6-1 to TRBJ1-3, with D unresolved. Germline CDR1 is MNHNS and CDR2 is SASEGT. Trimming left V 2 bases short and J 1 base short, with 6 bases between. This CDR3 has 14 residues. The CDR3 loop reads CASSEKGSGNTIYF. CDR3 coding DNA: TGTGCCAGCAGTGAAAAGGGATCTGGAAACACCATATATTTT.